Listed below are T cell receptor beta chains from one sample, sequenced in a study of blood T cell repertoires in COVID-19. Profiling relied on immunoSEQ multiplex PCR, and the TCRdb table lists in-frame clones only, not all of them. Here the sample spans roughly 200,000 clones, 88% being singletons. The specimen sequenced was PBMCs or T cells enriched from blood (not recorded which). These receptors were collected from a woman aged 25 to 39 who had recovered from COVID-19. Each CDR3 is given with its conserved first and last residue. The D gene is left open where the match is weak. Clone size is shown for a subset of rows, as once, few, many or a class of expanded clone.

CDR3aa: CASSPRTGSGGELFF; CDR3nt: TGTGCCAGCAGCCCAAGGACAGGGTCGGGCGGGGAGCTGTTTTTT; v_gene: TRBV2; j_gene: TRBJ2-2; d_gene: TRBD1; abundance: NA
CDR3aa: CASTGLREIGEAFF; CDR3nt: TGTGCCAGCACTGGACTTCGGGAAATCGGAGAAGCTTTCTTT; v_gene: TRBV2; j_gene: TRBJ1-1; d_gene: NA; abundance: NA
CDR3aa: CASSQDWGQGSGYTF; CDR3nt: TGTGCCAGCAGCCAAGATTGGGGACAGGGTAGTGGCTACACCTTC; v_gene: TRBV3-1/TRBV3-2; j_gene: TRBJ1-2; d_gene: TRBD1; abundance: NA
CDR3aa: CASSLVAGGATDTQYF; CDR3nt: TGTGCCAGCAGCTTAGTAGCGGGGGGGGCCACAGATACGCAGTATTTT; v_gene: TRBV11-2; j_gene: TRBJ2-3; d_gene: TRBD2; abundance: NA
CDR3aa: CASSSGGYHSSTDTQYF; CDR3nt: TGCGCCAGCAGCTCAGGGGGGTACCATTCAAGCACAGATACGCAGTATTTT; v_gene: TRBV4-3; j_gene: TRBJ2-3; d_gene: NA; abundance: NA
CDR3aa: CASSPLAGGDEQFF; CDR3nt: TGTGCCAGCAGTCCCCTCGCAGGGGGCGATGAGCAGTTCTTC; v_gene: TRBV6-2/TRBV6-3; j_gene: TRBJ2-1; d_gene: TRBD1; abundance: NA
CDR3aa: CASSLAQGVSYNEQFF; CDR3nt: TGTGCCAGCAGCTTAGCGCAGGGGGTAAGCTACAATGAGCAGTTCTTC; v_gene: TRBV7-2; j_gene: TRBJ2-1; d_gene: TRBD1; abundance: NA
CDR3aa: CASSQEGGREADEQFF; CDR3nt: TGTGCCAGCAGCCAAGAAGGTGGCAGGGAGGCCGATGAGCAGTTCTTC; v_gene: TRBV4-2; j_gene: TRBJ2-1; d_gene: NA; abundance: NA
CDR3aa: CASSIQTGEGTEAFF; CDR3nt: TGTGCCAGCAGCATACAGACAGGGGAGGGCACTGAAGCTTTCTTT; v_gene: TRBV5-4; j_gene: TRBJ1-1; d_gene: TRBD1; abundance: NA
CDR3aa: CASSYLPGGANEQYF; CDR3nt: TGCGCCAGCAGCTACTTACCAGGGGGCGCGAACGAGCAGTACTTC; v_gene: TRBV5-1; j_gene: TRBJ2-7; d_gene: TRBD1; abundance: NA
CDR3aa: CASSLIGLAGGNIQYF; CDR3nt: TGTGCCAGCAGCTTAATTGGACTAGCGGGGGGTAACATTCAGTACTTC; v_gene: TRBV7-2; j_gene: TRBJ2-4; d_gene: TRBD2; abundance: NA
CDR3aa: CASSQDRSDMSSTDTQYF; CDR3nt: TGCGCCAGCAGCCAGGACAGAAGCGACATGTCTAGCACAGATACGCAGTATTTT; v_gene: TRBV4-3; j_gene: TRBJ2-3; d_gene: NA; abundance: NA
CDR3aa: CASSWTGYGYTF; CDR3nt: TGTGCCAGCAGTTGGACGGGGTATGGCTACACCTTC; v_gene: TRBV2; j_gene: TRBJ1-2; d_gene: NA; abundance: few
CDR3aa: CASSANRGRGDEQYF; CDR3nt: TGTGCCAGCAGCGCTAACAGGGGACGGGGAGACGAGCAGTACTTC; v_gene: TRBV9; j_gene: TRBJ2-7; d_gene: TRBD1; abundance: NA
CDR3aa: CASSPIRLVGETQYF; CDR3nt: TGTGCCAGCAGCCCGATTCGGCTAGTTGGGGAGACCCAGTACTTC; v_gene: TRBV13; j_gene: TRBJ2-5; d_gene: NA; abundance: NA
CDR3aa: CASSIALSYEQYF; CDR3nt: TGTGCCAGTAGTATAGCCCTTTCCTACGAGCAGTACTTC; v_gene: TRBV19; j_gene: TRBJ2-7; d_gene: NA; abundance: NA
CDR3aa: CASSIANTHYGYTF; CDR3nt: TGTGCCAGTAGTATAGCCAACACCCACTATGGCTACACCTTC; v_gene: TRBV19; j_gene: TRBJ1-2; d_gene: NA; abundance: once
CDR3aa: CASRTGLNYGYTF; CDR3nt: TGTGCCAGCAGAACAGGTCTTAACTATGGCTACACCTTC; v_gene: TRBV12-3/TRBV12-4; j_gene: TRBJ1-2; d_gene: NA; abundance: NA
CDR3aa: CASSPAYEQYF; CDR3nt: TGTGCCAGCTCACCCGCCTACGAGCAGTACTTC; v_gene: TRBV18; j_gene: TRBJ2-7; d_gene: NA; abundance: NA
CDR3aa: CASTSIGAAEQYF; CDR3nt: TGTGCCAGCACATCTATTGGGGCAGCCGAGCAGTACTTC; v_gene: TRBV27; j_gene: TRBJ2-7; d_gene: NA; abundance: NA
CDR3aa: CASGLAVAGKNIQYF; CDR3nt: TGTGCTAGTGGTTTGGCTGTAGCGGGGAAAAACATTCAGTACTTC; v_gene: TRBV12-5; j_gene: TRBJ2-4; d_gene: TRBD2; abundance: NA
CDR3aa: CASSQERNQPQHF; CDR3nt: TGTGCCAGCAGCCAAGAGAGGAATCAGCCCCAGCATTTT; v_gene: TRBV3-1/TRBV3-2; j_gene: TRBJ1-5; d_gene: NA; abundance: NA
CDR3aa: CASSTDRGASEAFF; CDR3nt: TGTGCCAGTAGTACCGACAGGGGTGCATCCGAAGCTTTCTTT; v_gene: TRBV19; j_gene: TRBJ1-1; d_gene: TRBD1; abundance: once
CDR3aa: CASSLTGFGNQPQHF; CDR3nt: TGTGCCAGCAGTCTTACAGGGTTTGGCAATCAGCCCCAGCATTTT; v_gene: TRBV28; j_gene: TRBJ1-5; d_gene: NA; abundance: NA
CDR3aa: CSVEVGGLYEQYF; CDR3nt: TGCAGCGTTGAAGTCGGGGGTTTGTACGAGCAGTACTTC; v_gene: TRBV29-1; j_gene: TRBJ2-7; d_gene: NA; abundance: NA
CDR3aa: CASSLGGGTNYGYTF; CDR3nt: TGTGCCAGCAGCTTAGGAGGGGGAACTAACTATGGCTACACCTTC; v_gene: TRBV7-9; j_gene: TRBJ1-2; d_gene: NA; abundance: once
CDR3aa: CASSGGGGYTGELFF; CDR3nt: TGTGCCAGTAGTGGCGGCGGGGGGTACACCGGGGAGCTGTTTTTT; v_gene: TRBV19; j_gene: TRBJ2-2; d_gene: TRBD2; abundance: NA
CDR3aa: CASSSQIYEQYF; CDR3nt: TGTGCCAGCAGCTCCCAGATCTACGAGCAGTACTTC; v_gene: TRBV7-9; j_gene: TRBJ2-7; d_gene: NA; abundance: NA
CDR3aa: CASSLAHGGGDNSPLHF; CDR3nt: TGTGCCAGCAGTCTTGCCCATGGAGGAGGCGATAATTCACCCCTCCACTTT; v_gene: TRBV7-8; j_gene: TRBJ1-6; d_gene: NA; abundance: NA
CDR3aa: CASSTDRGQNEKLFF; CDR3nt: TGTGCCAGTAGTACTGACAGGGGACAGAATGAAAAACTGTTTTTT; v_gene: TRBV19; j_gene: TRBJ1-4; d_gene: TRBD1; abundance: NA
CDR3aa: CASSLGSLVQYF; CDR3nt: TGTGCCAGCAGCTTGGGCAGCCTAGTGCAGTACTTC; v_gene: TRBV5-6; j_gene: TRBJ2-7; d_gene: NA; abundance: NA
CDR3aa: CASSDPWGTSTDTQYF; CDR3nt: TGTGCCAGCAGTGACCCCTGGGGGACTAGCACAGATACGCAGTATTTT; v_gene: TRBV2; j_gene: TRBJ2-3; d_gene: NA; abundance: NA
CDR3aa: CASSLTGIEAFF; CDR3nt: TGTGCCAGCAGCTTGACAGGGATCGAAGCTTTCTTT; v_gene: TRBV7-9; j_gene: TRBJ1-1; d_gene: TRBD1; abundance: NA
CDR3aa: CASRRQGARYEQYF; CDR3nt: TGTGCCAGCAGGCGGCAGGGGGCTCGGTACGAGCAGTACTTC; v_gene: TRBV27; j_gene: TRBJ2-7; d_gene: TRBD1; abundance: NA
CDR3aa: CASSAGNEQFF; CDR3nt: TGTGCCAGCAGCGCCGGCAATGAGCAGTTCTTC; v_gene: TRBV9; j_gene: TRBJ2-1; d_gene: NA; abundance: once
CDR3aa: CASSSRTAGVEEKLFF; CDR3nt: TGTGCCAGCAGCTCGAGGACAGCGGGGGTGGAGGAAAAACTGTTTTTT; v_gene: TRBV7-6; j_gene: TRBJ1-4; d_gene: NA; abundance: NA
CDR3aa: CASSYSTPQGKEAFF; CDR3nt: TGTGCCAGCAGTTACTCGACGCCGCAGGGCAAAGAAGCTTTCTTT; v_gene: TRBV6-5; j_gene: TRBJ1-1; d_gene: NA; abundance: NA
CDR3aa: CASSSTGNQPQHF; CDR3nt: TGCGCCAGCAGCTCCACAGGGAATCAGCCCCAGCATTTT; v_gene: TRBV5-1; j_gene: TRBJ1-5; d_gene: NA; abundance: NA
CDR3aa: CASSIDFGGSYQETQYF; CDR3nt: TGTGCCAGTAGTATAGATTTTGGCGGTTCGTACCAAGAGACCCAGTACTTC; v_gene: TRBV19; j_gene: TRBJ2-5; d_gene: NA; abundance: NA
CDR3aa: CASRTGTSQYF; CDR3nt: TGTGCCAGCAGAACCGGGACATCGCAGTACTTC; v_gene: TRBV6-5; j_gene: TRBJ2-7; d_gene: NA; abundance: NA
CDR3aa: CASSRYRGTGTDTQYF; CDR3nt: TGTGCCAGCAGTCGGTACAGGGGCACCGGCACAGATACGCAGTATTTT; v_gene: TRBV2; j_gene: TRBJ2-3; d_gene: TRBD1; abundance: NA
CDR3aa: CASSSGGSGNTIYF; CDR3nt: TGTGCCAGCAGCTCGGGGGGATCTGGAAACACCATATATTTT; v_gene: TRBV7-9; j_gene: TRBJ1-3; d_gene: NA; abundance: once
CDR3aa: CASSPEMVSNYGYTF; CDR3nt: TGTGCCAGCAGCCCCGAGATGGTTTCTAACTATGGCTACACCTTC; v_gene: TRBV5-8; j_gene: TRBJ1-2; d_gene: NA; abundance: NA
CDR3aa: CASSEKETQYF; CDR3nt: TGTGCCAGCAGCGAGAAGGAGACCCAGTACTTC; v_gene: TRBV12-3/TRBV12-4; j_gene: TRBJ2-5; d_gene: NA; abundance: once